These 10 T cell receptor beta chains came from one sample sequenced in a study of control samples from healthy donors and cancer patients. Data came from immunoSEQ multiplex PCR; TCRdb stores just in-frame clones and leaves some out. The table lists around 150,000 clones, roughly 88% of them singletons. The sample consisted of blood. Receptors originate from a man in his late teens or twenties in good health.

This clone is a singleton in its sample. The chain carries TRBV4-1 and TRBJ2-1, with D possibly being TRBD2 (5 bases). Trimming left V 1 base short and J 8 bases short, with 9 bases between. The CDR3 is made up of 13 amino acids. The germline V gene encodes CDR1 MGHRA and CDR2 YSYEKL. CDR3 in amino acids: CASSQATRDEQFF. The CDR3 DNA sequence: TGCGCCAGCAGCCAAGCGACGAGGGATGAGCAGTTCTTC.

The chain employs TRBV4-2 and TRBJ1-1; D is unresolved. Germline CDR1 and CDR2: LGHNA and YNFKEQ. The CDR3 spans 15 residues. Trimming removed 0 bases from V and 8 bases from J, with 16 bases in between. The CDR3 is CASSQDGSGIIEAFF. The CDR3, as DNA: TGTGCCAGCAGCCAAGATGGTAGCGGGATCATCGAAGCTTTCTTT.

This rearrangement joins TRBV3-1 (or the pseudogene TRBV3-2) to TRBJ1-3; D gene ambiguous. The length of the CDR3 is 13 residues. Trimming left V 1 base short and J 0 bases short, with 1 base between. Germline CDR1 reads LGHDT; CDR2 reads YNNKEL (reference sequence). The CDR3 loop is CASSQVSGNTIYF. In DNA form, the CDR3 reads TGTGCCAGCAGCCAAGTCTCTGGAAACACCATATATTTT.

The chain carries TRBV7-9 and TRBJ2-1; D not certain. Germline V gene lookup returns CDR1 SEHNR and CDR2 FQNEAQ (reference sequence). The CDR3 has 15 amino acids. V gave up 5 bases and J gave up 7 bases, with 18 bases separating them. The CDR3 DNA sequence: TGTGCCAGCAGCCCCCCGCCTCGGTTCGGTAATGAGCAGTTCTTC. Its translation is CASSPPPRFGNEQFF.

In DNA, the CDR3 is TGTGCCAGCAGCGTCGCCACCTGGGACACTGAAGCTTTCTTT. Residues: CASSVATWDTEAFF. This chain links TRBV9 with TRBJ1-1; D uncertain. CDR1 is SGDLS and CDR2 is YYNGEE in the germline V gene. Trimming stripped 2 bases from V and 3 bases from J, with 11 bases between. The CDR3 sequence is 14 residues long.

This clone was recorded once. CDR3 nucleotide sequence: TGTGCTAGTGGTTTGGGCGGAGGGGGGGGCACAGATACGCAGTATTTT. Amino acid sequence: CASGLGGGGGTDTQYF. This chain links TRBV12-5 with TRBJ2-3; maybe TRBD2 (7 bases). Germline V gene lookup returns CDR1 LGHNT and CDR2 FRNRAP. CDR3 size: 16 residues. Trimming removed 1 base from V and 1 base from J, with 12 bases in between.

In this sample, this clone turned up a few times. The genes are TRBV5-1 and TRBJ1-6; D call uncertain. The CDR3 contains 14 residues. The germline V gene has CDR1 SGHRS and CDR2 YFSETQ. V was shortened by 4 bases and J by 5 bases, with 10 bases between the two germline ends. The CDR3 DNA reads TGCGCCAGCAGCCAAGGACGGGATAATTCACCCCTCCACTTT. This translates into CASSQGRDNSPLHF.

The gene calls are TRBV7-2 and TRBJ1-3; tentative D call: TRBD1 (6 bases). Germline V gives CDR1 SGHTA, CDR2 FQGNSA. V was cut by 3 bases and J by 2 bases, with 11 bases left in between. The CDR3 covers 15 residues. Here the CDR3 reads CASSFGGAAGNTIYF. In DNA form, the CDR3 reads TGTGCCAGCAGCTTTGGGGGCGCTGCTGGAAACACCATATATTTT.

The chain couples TRBV27 to TRBJ1-6; D gene unclear. V was shortened by 1 base and J by 0 bases, with 10 bases between the two germline ends. Germline-derived CDR1 and CDR2 are MNHEY and SMNVEV (reference sequence). The CDR3 spans 17 residues. The CDR3 DNA is TGTGCCAGCAGTTTATATTCCGGGTTCTCCTATAATTCACCCCTCCACTTT. Encoded protein: CASSLYSGFSYNSPLHF.

In the case of this clone: The same CDR3 also results from other DNA sequences found in this sample. The chain is built from TRBV9 and TRBJ1-1; D uncertain. Germline CDR1 SGDLS, CDR2 YYNGEE. V was shortened by 4 bases and J by 5 bases, with 9 bases between the two germline ends. This CDR3 has 12 amino acids. The CDR3 DNA reads TGTGCCAGCAGCCCGAGTGGAACTGAAGCTTTCTTT. Its translation: CASSPSGTEAFF.